This TCR beta chain was recorded in a study of naive CD8 T cells in extremely preterm neonates. Study results and limitations: Preterm CDR3s were shorter than older groups', with fewer N additions and less trimming.

Some clones are missing from TCRdb's copy, which holds only in-frame ones; the method was immunoSEQ multiplex PCR. Of 21,000 or so clones listed, approximately 89% are singletons. Extremely preterm births at roughly 23-27 weeks of gestation supplied the samples. As regards this clone: No antigen is known for it.

Looked up from germline, CDR1 is SGDLS and CDR2 is YYNGEE. The ends lost 2 bases at V and 0 bases at J; junction bases unmatched: 2. This CDR3 is 15 amino acids long. This chain links TRBV9 with TRBJ2-3; TRBD2 agrees at 8 bases. The sequencing input was naive CD8+ T cells from cord blood. The TCR sequence derives from a boy who was born preterm. DNA of the CDR3: TGTGCCAGCAGCGTTAGCGGGGCTAGCACAGATACGCAGTATTTT. It encodes CASSVSGASTDTQYF.